The rows below give T cell receptor beta chains drawn from one sample of a study of OX40 agonist ivuxolimab in advanced cancers. Measured with immunoSEQ multiplex PCR; TCRdb has only the in-frame clones, and not every one. The sample holds approximately 20,000 clones, approximately 86% seen once. Sequencing used CD4+ or CD8+ T cells sorted from blood, obtained in a trial of the OX40 agonist ivuxolimab. The source of these receptors is an adult with an advanced solid tumor such as melanoma, head and neck, liver or kidney cancer. Both conserved end residues are part of each CDR3. A D gene is named only where the DNA matches it firmly. Some rows have no size entry. The others give once, few or many, or a class for an expanded clone.

. | TRBD1 | TRBJ1-1 | TRBV28 | 15 | CASSLGTGGVTEAFF | TGTGCCAGCAGTTTAGGGACAGGGGGGGTCACTGAAGCTTTCTTT
. | . | TRBJ1-2 | TRBV7-8 | 14 | CASSLAAGFYGYTF | TGTGCCAGCAGCTTAGCGGCAGGGTTCTATGGCTACACCTTC
. | . | TRBJ2-5 | TRBV6-6 | 14 | CASSLRQTKETQYF | TGTGCCAGCAGTTTACGACAGACGAAAGAGACCCAGTACTTC
. | TRBD1 | TRBJ1-5 | TRBV11-1 | 14 | CASSFTGDNQPQHF | TGTGCCAGCAGCTTCACAGGGGACAATCAGCCCCAGCATTTT
. | TRBD1 | TRBJ2-3 | TRBV30 | 15 | CAWTWHRGGTDTQYF | TGTGCCTGGACCTGGCACAGGGGTGGCACAGATACGCAGTATTTT
. | TRBD1 | TRBJ2-7 | TRBV6-6 | 12 | CATSGQSYEQYF | TGTGCCACCTCGGGACAGTCCTACGAGCAGTACTTC
. | TRBD1 | TRBJ1-1 | TRBV7-9 | 18 | CASSPPGTGGGRNTEAFF | TGTGCCAGCAGCCCACCCGGGACAGGGGGCGGAAGAAACACTGAAGCTTTCTTT
medium-sized | TRBD2 | TRBJ2-3 | TRBV4-2 | 16 | CASSQDLAGGTDTQYF | TGTGCCAGCAGCCAAGATCTAGCGGGGGGCACAGATACGCAGTATTTT
. | . | TRBJ1-2 | TRBV6-1 | 13 | CASTQGGADGYTF | TGTGCCAGCACCCAAGGGGGGGCGGATGGCTACACCTTC
. | TRBD1 | TRBJ2-7 | TRBV7-9 | 14 | CASIMTGGLSEQYF | TGTGCCAGCATCATGACAGGGGGGCTCTCCGAGCAGTACTTC
. | . | TRBJ2-2 | TRBV4-1 | 16 | CASHEERLANTGELFF | TGCGCCAGTCACGAGGAAAGACTGGCTAACACCGGGGAGCTGTTTTTT
. | . | TRBJ2-7 | TRBV19 | 12 | CASSINQYEQYF | TGTGCCAGTAGTATCAATCAATACGAGCAGTACTTC
. | . | TRBJ1-1 | TRBV6-1 | 11 | CASSYGSEAFF | TGTGCCAGCAGCTACGGGAGTGAAGCTTTCTTT
. | TRBD1 | TRBJ1-5 | TRBV28 | 15 | CASSLDRGNGQPQHF | TGTGCCAGCAGTTTGGACAGGGGGAACGGTCAGCCCCAGCATTTT
. | TRBD2 | TRBJ2-7 | TRBV25-1 | 16 | CASSEYPLAGALEQYF | TGTGCCAGCAGTGAATACCCACTAGCGGGGGCCCTCGAGCAGTACTTC
. | TRBD2 | TRBJ2-1 | TRBV7-3 | 15 | CASSLGLAGMGEQFF | TGTGCCAGCAGCTTAGGCCTAGCGGGAATGGGTGAGCAGTTCTTC
once | . | TRBJ1-5 | TRBV6-5 | 13 | CASSYGSNQPQHF | TGTGCCAGCAGTTACGGTAGCAATCAGCCCCAGCATTTT
. | . | TRBJ1-1 | TRBV6-5 | 14 | CASSYSGYDTEAFF | TGTGCCAGCAGTTACTCCGGGTATGACACTGAAGCTTTCTTT
. | . | TRBJ1-3 | TRBV9 | 16 | CASSVSGRANGNTIYF | TGTGCCAGTAGCGTATCGGGCAGGGCCAATGGAAACACCATATATTTT
. | . | TRBJ1-2 | TRBV2 | 15 | CASSDAWTGGYGYTF | TGTGCCAGCAGTGACGCCTGGACGGGGGGCTATGGCTACACCTTC
. | . | TRBJ2-7 | TRBV7-9 | 12 | CASSPLRDEQYF | TGTGCCAGCAGCCCTCTGAGGGACGAGCAGTACTTC
. | . | TRBJ2-3 | TRBV13 | 16 | CASSLRESRHDDTQYF | TGTGCCAGCAGCTTAAGGGAAAGCAGGCACGACGATACGCAGTATTTT
. | . | TRBJ2-7 | TRBV7-8 | 15 | CASSLTGGRRYEQYF | TGTGCCAGCAGCTTGACGGGGGGCCGACGGTACGAGCAGTACTTC
. | . | TRBJ2-7 | TRBV10-1 | 12 | CASSDGKYEQYF | TGCGCCAGCAGTGATGGGAAATACGAGCAGTACTTC
. | . | TRBJ2-3 | TRBV10-1 | 12 | CASSDGVDTQYF | TGCGCCAGCAGTGATGGTGTAGATACGCAGTATTTT
. | TRBD2 | TRBJ2-7 | TRBV5-6 | 14 | CASSSLAGFYEQYF | TGTGCCAGCAGCTCGCTAGCGGGGTTCTACGAGCAGTACTTC
. | . | TRBJ2-7 | TRBV15 | 15 | CATSRDHGGRYEQYF | TGTGCCACCAGCAGAGATCACGGCGGGCGATACGAGCAGTACTTC
. | . | TRBJ2-7 | TRBV5-4 | 15 | CASTNRQESSYEQYF | TGTGCCAGCACCAACAGACAGGAGAGCTCCTACGAGCAGTACTTC
. | TRBD2 | TRBJ2-1 | TRBV27 | 13 | CASSLREGNEQFF | TGTGCCAGCAGTTTACGGGAGGGCAATGAGCAGTTCTTC
. | TRBD1 | TRBJ1-1 | TRBV7-3 | 11 | CASSFGQGLIF | TGTGCCAGCAGCTTTGGACAGGGTCTTATCTTT
. | . | TRBJ1-1 | TRBV7-9 | 13 | CASSSPENTEAFF | TGTGCCAGCAGCTCCCCCGAGAACACTGAAGCTTTCTTT
. | . | TRBJ1-2 | TRBV29-1 | 13 | CSVETRGDGGYTF | TGCAGCGTTGAGACAAGGGGGGATGGTGGCTACACCTTC
. | TRBD1 | TRBJ1-2 | TRBV7-9 | 16 | CASSPGVQGANYGYTF | TGTGCCAGCAGCCCTGGGGTCCAGGGGGCTAACTATGGCTACACCTTC
. | . | TRBJ1-2 | TRBV4-1 | 15 | CASSQRGTTNYGYTF | TGCGCCAGCAGCCAAAGGGGGACTACTAACTATGGCTACACCTTC
hyperexpanded | . | TRBJ2-1 | TRBV14 | 13 | CASGGYRNNEQFF | TGTGCCAGCGGGGGGTATCGGAACAATGAGCAGTTCTTC
. | . | TRBJ2-7 | TRBV6-5 | 16 | CASSYSPFESSYEQYF | TGTGCCAGCAGTTACTCCCCCTTCGAAAGCTCCTACGAGCAGTACTTC
. | . | TRBJ1-5 | TRBV21-1 | 14 | CASTDKVESQPQHF | TGTGCCAGCACCGACAAGGTTGAAAGTCAGCCCCAGCATTTT
. | . | TRBJ2-1 | TRBV6-1 | 17 | CASSEAAGPIDRYEQFF | TGTGCCAGCAGTGAAGCGGCCGGTCCTATAGATAGATATGAGCAGTTCTTC
once | . | TRBJ2-1 | TRBV29-1 | 14 | CSVDGRSSYNEQFF | TGCAGCGTTGACGGGCGGAGCTCCTACAATGAGCAGTTCTTC
. | TRBD2 | TRBJ2-1 | TRBV4-2 | 17 | CASSPLYDSGGYNEQFF | TGTGCCAGCAGCCCCTTATATGATAGCGGGGGATACAATGAGCAGTTCTTC
once | . | TRBJ2-1 | TRBV6-1 | 13 | CASSREGSNEQFF | TGTGCCAGCAGTAGAGAAGGCAGCAATGAGCAGTTCTTC
. | . | TRBJ2-3 | TRBV19 | 16 | CASSQQRRTFQDTQYF | TGTGCCAGTAGTCAGCAGCGGCGAACGTTTCAGGATACGCAGTATTTT
. | . | TRBJ1-4 | TRBV11-2 | 13 | CASSPGPNEKLFF | TGTGCCAGCAGCCCCGGTCCTAATGAAAAACTGTTTTTT
. | TRBD1 | TRBJ2-7 | TRBV6-1 | 15 | CASSEGVGGPYEQYF | TGTGCCAGCAGTGAAGGAGTAGGGGGCCCCTACGAGCAGTACTTC
. | . | TRBJ1-2 | TRBV5-4 | 14 | CASSQGGGSYGYTF | TGTGCCAGCAGCCAAGGGGGAGGGAGCTATGGCTACACCTTC
. | . | TRBJ2-7 | TRBV27 | 13 | CASSSAGPYEQYF | TGTGCCAGCAGTTCGGCAGGGCCCTACGAGCAGTACTTC
once | . | TRBJ1-5 | TRBV4-1 | 14 | CASSQGPGDQPQHF | TGCGCCAGCAGCCAAGGTCCGGGGGACCAGCCCCAGCATTTT
. | . | TRBJ2-5 | TRBV6-5 | 14 | CASSLGGSRETQYF | TGTGCCAGCAGTCTTGGGGGCTCCCGAGAGACCCAGTACTTC
. | . | TRBJ2-5 | TRBV30 | 14 | CAWSVYRNQETQYF | TGTGCCTGGAGTGTATACAGGAACCAAGAGACCCAGTACTTC
. | . | TRBJ1-1 | TRBV19 | 14 | CASSKGGGGTEAFF | TGTGCCAGTAGTAAGGGAGGAGGGGGCACTGAAGCTTTCTTT
few | . | TRBJ2-2 | TRBV28 | 13 | CASWAGIPGELFF | TGTGCCAGCTGGGCGGGGATCCCCGGGGAGCTGTTTTTT
. | TRBD2 | TRBJ2-3 | TRBV4-1 | 18 | CASSQVPLSAGFTDTQYF | TGCGCCAGCAGCCAAGTCCCCCTTTCAGCGGGATTCACAGATACGCAGTATTTT
. | . | TRBJ1-5 | TRBV6-1 | 15 | CASSETVYSNQPQHF | TGTGCCAGCAGTGAGACAGTCTATAGCAATCAGCCCCAGCATTTT
. | TRBD2 | TRBJ2-3 | TRBV29-1 | 13 | CSVELADTDTQYF | TGCAGCGTTGAGCTAGCGGACACAGATACGCAGTATTTT
. | . | TRBJ2-7 | TRBV6-5 | 14 | CASSLGTPPYEQYF | TGTGCCAGCAGCCTCGGGACGCCGCCCTACGAGCAGTACTTC
. | . | TRBJ2-1 | TRBV19 | 12 | CASSISYGEQFF | TGTGCCAGTAGTATTAGTTATGGTGAGCAGTTCTTC
. | . | TRBJ1-6 | TRBV4-1 | 16 | CASSQRARDKNSPLHF | TGCGCCAGCAGCCAAAGGGCTCGGGACAAAAATTCACCCCTCCACTTT